These 11 T cell receptor beta chains share one sample of origin, sequenced in a study of blood T cells in healthy people across ages. A J-beta primer mix and a sample-barcoded 5' primer were used in a second PCR of about 7 to 12 cycles. TCRdb reanalysed the 5' RACE reads using MiXCR and keeps one entry per CDR3 protein. Of roughly 1 million distinct CDR3 sequences in the sample, roughly a quarter were seen once. This sample also belongs to another study, concerning T cells of mothers and their children.

Sequencing was performed on blood. Source of these receptors: a girl aged 2 to 9 in good health.

This clonotype has more than one count but fewer than ten. The gene calls are TRBV10-1 and TRBJ2-5; TRBD2 might be the D (6 bases). Germline CDR1 is WNHNN and CDR2 is SYGVQD (reference sequence). The CDR3 has 16 amino acids. V lost 0 bases and J 5 bases, leaving 16 bases between the germline ends. The CDR3 region has the DNA TGCGCCAGCAGTGAGTCTCCGGGCGGGATAAAGGAGACCCAGTACTTC. It yields the protein CASSESPGGIKETQYF.

This clonotype was seen more than once but under ten times. The chain carries TRBV7-2 and TRBJ2-1; D not resolved. The germline V gene has CDR1 SGHTA and CDR2 FQGNSA. CDR3 length equals 12 residues. The ends were cut back, 2 bases at V and 8 bases at J, with 7 bases in the middle. CDR3 region: CASSLSLHEQFF. CDR3 DNA: TGTGCCAGCAGCTTATCACTCCATGAGCAGTTCTTC.

The chain combines TRBV12-3 or TRBV12-4 with TRBJ2-7; D not certain. The J call may be faulty, since TRBJ2-1 better matches the DNA end. The CDR3 covers 15 residues. This CDR3 reads CASSAPLPSWNEQFF. As DNA, the CDR3 is TGTGCCAGCAGTGCCCCCCTCCCGAGCTGGAATGAGCAGTTCTTC.

A few counts support this clonotype. The chain joins TRBV11-2 to TRBJ2-1; TRBD1 matches 9 bases. The J call may be mistaken, given a closer DNA end match to TRBJ2-5. CDR1 and CDR2 (germline): SGHAT, FQNNGV. This CDR3 is built from 16 residues. CDR3 coding DNA: TGTGCCAGCAGCACTTACCCCCGGGACAGGGAAGGGACCCAGTACTTC. Translating gives CASSTYPRDREGTQYF.

The CDR3 is CASSDLAQGETQYF. CDR3 DNA: TGCGCCAGCAGTGATTTAGCGCAGGGAGAGACCCAGTACTTC. V gene TRBV10-1 combines with J gene TRBJ2-5; D assignment may be TRBD1 or TRBD2 (5 bases each). The CDR3 spans 14 residues. V shed 3 bases and J shed 4 bases, with 12 bases lying between them. Germline V lookup: CDR1 WNHNN, CDR2 SYGVQD (reference sequence).

In its sample, this clonotype was seen once. The genes are TRBV19 and TRBJ2-1; D is unclear. The CDR3 is made up of 13 amino acids. Deletions cut 9 bases from V and 8 bases from J, with 17 bases between. The V gene's germline CDR1 is LNHDA and CDR2 SQIVND (reference sequence). The CDR3 loop is CASAGWVEDEQFF. The CDR3 DNA reads TGTGCCAGCGCCGGGTGGGTCGAGGATGAGCAGTTCTTC.

J is TRBJ2-5 and V is TRBV27; D call uncertain. The J call is doubtful: the DNA matches TRBJ2-1 better. Germline loops: CDR1 MNHEY, CDR2 SMNVEV (reference sequence). The CDR3 covers 14 residues. CDR3 DNA: TGTGCCAGCAGGCCCGTGGACGGAAGCGATGAGCAGTTCTTC. This encodes CASRPVDGSDEQFF.

The sample holds a few counts of this clonotype. This chain uses TRBV28 with TRBJ2-5; 7 bases agree with TRBD1. This CDR3 has 16 amino acids. Germline V gives CDR1 MDHEN, CDR2 SYDVKM. V trimming: 6 bases; J trimming: 5 bases; junction bases outside the gene matches: 15. CDR3 in amino acids: CASRLRQGELLETQYF. For the CDR3, the DNA is TGTGCCAGCAGACTTCGACAGGGAGAATTGTTGGAGACCCAGTACTTC.

This clonotype was detected a few times. J is TRBJ2-5 and V is TRBV20-1; TRBD1 aligns across 7 bases. The CDR3 covers 14 residues. CDR1 DFQATT and CDR2 SNEGSKA come from the germline V gene (reference sequence). Losses at the gene ends were 1 base for V and 4 bases for J; bases not matched to a gene: 6. The CDR3 loop is CSARGVGGLETQYF. In DNA, the CDR3 is TGCAGTGCTAGAGGTGTAGGGGGCCTAGAGACCCAGTACTTC.

As concerns this clonotype: One junction end does not reproduce the germline sequence, and a read error may be involved. The chain is built from TRBV6-1 and TRBJ2-6; 10 nucleotides align to TRBD1. Germline V gene lookup returns CDR1 MNHNS and CDR2 SASEGT. The length of the CDR3 is 17 residues. CDR3 coding DNA: TGTGCCAGCAGCCGGACAGGGGGGAGCTCTGGGGCCGACGTCCTGACTTTC. It is translated as CASSRTGGSSGADVLTF.

V and J are TRBV29-1 and TRBJ2-7; TRBD1 matches 11 bases. This CDR3 is 14 amino acids long. Germline loops: CDR1 SQVTM, CDR2 ANQGSEA. Germline trimming cut 5 bases from V and 1 base from J; bases unmatched to any gene: 4. The CDR3 DNA reads as TGCAGCGTTTTGGGACAGGGGGAATCCTACGAGCAGTACTTC. It encodes CSVLGQGESYEQYF.